This T cell receptor beta chain was documented in a study of T cell responses to AZD1222 COVID-19 vaccine. V was clipped by 6 bases and J by 4 bases; unmatched bases: 8. Germline V gives CDR1 MNHEY, CDR2 SVGAGI. The CDR3 is made up of 14 amino acids. TCRdb's table, derived via immunoSEQ multiplex PCR, lists solely in-frame clones and lacks some. The repertoire holds about 140,000 clones, with about 91% as singletons. This receptor was obtained from an adult in good health. The chain joins TRBV6-5 to TRBJ1-1; 7 bases match TRBD1. This material consisted of peripheral blood, taken on day 0 of AZD1222 vaccination. DNA for the CDR3: TGTGCCAGCAGACTGGGACAGCTTACCACTGAAGCTTTCTTT. Its translation: CASRLGQLTTEAFF.